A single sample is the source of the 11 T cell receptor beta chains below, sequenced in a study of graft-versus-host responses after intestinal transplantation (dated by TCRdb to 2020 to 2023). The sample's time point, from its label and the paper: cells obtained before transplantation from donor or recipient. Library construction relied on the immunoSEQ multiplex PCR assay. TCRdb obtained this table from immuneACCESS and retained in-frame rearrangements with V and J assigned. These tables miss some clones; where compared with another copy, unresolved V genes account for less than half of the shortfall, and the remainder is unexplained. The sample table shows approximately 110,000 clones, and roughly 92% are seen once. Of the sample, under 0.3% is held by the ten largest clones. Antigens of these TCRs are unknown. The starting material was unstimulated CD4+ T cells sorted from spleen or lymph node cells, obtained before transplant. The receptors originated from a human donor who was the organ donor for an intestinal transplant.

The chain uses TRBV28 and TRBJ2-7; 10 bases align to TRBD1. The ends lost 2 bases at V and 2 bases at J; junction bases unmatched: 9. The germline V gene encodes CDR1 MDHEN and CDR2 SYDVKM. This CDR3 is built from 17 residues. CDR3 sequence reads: CASSLIGLGQGTYEQYF. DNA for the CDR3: TGTGCCAGCAGTTTAATAGGCCTGGGACAGGGGACCTACGAGCAGTACTTC.

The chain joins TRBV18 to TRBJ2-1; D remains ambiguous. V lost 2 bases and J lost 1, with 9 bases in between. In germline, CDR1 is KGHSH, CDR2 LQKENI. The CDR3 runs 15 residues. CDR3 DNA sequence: TGTGCCAGCTCACCAGGGCTGGAGTCCTACAATGAGCAGTTCTTC. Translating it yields CASSPGLESYNEQFF.

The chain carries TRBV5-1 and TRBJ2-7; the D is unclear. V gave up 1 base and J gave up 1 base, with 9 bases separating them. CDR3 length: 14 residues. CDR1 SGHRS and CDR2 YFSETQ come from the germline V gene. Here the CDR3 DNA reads TGCGCCAGCAGCTTGCCCTCGGATTCCTACGAGCAGTACTTC. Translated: CASSLPSDSYEQYF.

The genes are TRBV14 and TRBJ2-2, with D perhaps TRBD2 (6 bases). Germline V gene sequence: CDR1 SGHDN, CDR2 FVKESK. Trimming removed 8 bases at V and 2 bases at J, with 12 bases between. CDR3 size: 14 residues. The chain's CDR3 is CASGSGTNTGELFF. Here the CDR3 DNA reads TGTGCCAGCGGATCCGGGACTAACACCGGGGAGCTGTTTTTT.

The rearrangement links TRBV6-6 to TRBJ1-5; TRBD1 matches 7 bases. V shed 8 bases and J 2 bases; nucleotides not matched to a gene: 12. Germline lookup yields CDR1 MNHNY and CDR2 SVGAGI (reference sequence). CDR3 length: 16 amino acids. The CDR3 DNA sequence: TGTGCCAGCCGAAACGTAGGGGGCGCGGGCAATCAGCCCCAGCATTTT. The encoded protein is CASRNVGGAGNQPQHF.

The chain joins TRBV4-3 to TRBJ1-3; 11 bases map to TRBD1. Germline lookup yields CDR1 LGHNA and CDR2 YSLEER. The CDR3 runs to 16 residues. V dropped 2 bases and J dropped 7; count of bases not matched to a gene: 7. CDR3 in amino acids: CASSQPRTGGENTIYF. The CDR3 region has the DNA TGCGCCAGCAGCCAACCCAGGACAGGGGGCGAGAACACCATATATTTT.

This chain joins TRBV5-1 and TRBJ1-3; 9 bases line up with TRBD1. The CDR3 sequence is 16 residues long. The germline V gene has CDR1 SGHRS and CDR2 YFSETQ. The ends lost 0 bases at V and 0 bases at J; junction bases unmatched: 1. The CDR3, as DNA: TGCGCCAGCAGCTTGGGGACAGGGGACTCTGGAAACACCATATATTTT. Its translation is CASSLGTGDSGNTIYF.

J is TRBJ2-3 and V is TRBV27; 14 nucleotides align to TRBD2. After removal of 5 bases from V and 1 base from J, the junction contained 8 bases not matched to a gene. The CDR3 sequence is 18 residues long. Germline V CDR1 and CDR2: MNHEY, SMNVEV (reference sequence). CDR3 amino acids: CASSRLAGGPLGTDTQYF. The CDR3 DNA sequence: TGTGCCAGCAGTAGACTAGCGGGAGGGCCATTGGGCACAGATACGCAGTATTTT.

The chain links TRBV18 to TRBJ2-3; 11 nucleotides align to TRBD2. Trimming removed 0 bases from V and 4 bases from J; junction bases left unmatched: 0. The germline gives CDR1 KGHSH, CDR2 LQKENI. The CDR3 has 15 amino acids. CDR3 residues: CASSPPSGRADTQYF. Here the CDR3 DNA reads TGTGCCAGCTCACCACCTAGCGGGAGGGCAGATACGCAGTATTTT.

This CDR3 reads CASSFHGGPAFF. Here the CDR3 DNA reads TGTGCCAGCAGTTTCCACGGGGGGCCGGCTTTCTTT. The V call is TRBV2, the J call TRBJ1-1; D may be TRBD1 (6 bases). CDR1 SNHLY and CDR2 FYNNEI come from the germline V gene. CDR3 length: 12 amino acids. The germline V and J ends were trimmed by 5 bases and 11 bases, with 15 bases remaining between them. The complete variable domain, with remaining parts taken from reference TRBV2 and TRBJ1-1, reads EPEVTQTPSHQVTQMGQEVILRCVPISNHLYFYWYRQILGQKVEFLVSFYNNEISEKSEIFDDQFSVERPDGSNFTLKIRSTKLEDSAMYFCASSFHGGPAFFGQGTRLTVV.

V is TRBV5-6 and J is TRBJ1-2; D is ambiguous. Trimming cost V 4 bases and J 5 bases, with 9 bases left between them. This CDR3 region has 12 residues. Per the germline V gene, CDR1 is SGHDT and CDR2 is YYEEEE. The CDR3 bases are TGTGCCAGCAGCGATAGATATTATGGCTACACCTTC. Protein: CASSDRYYGYTF.